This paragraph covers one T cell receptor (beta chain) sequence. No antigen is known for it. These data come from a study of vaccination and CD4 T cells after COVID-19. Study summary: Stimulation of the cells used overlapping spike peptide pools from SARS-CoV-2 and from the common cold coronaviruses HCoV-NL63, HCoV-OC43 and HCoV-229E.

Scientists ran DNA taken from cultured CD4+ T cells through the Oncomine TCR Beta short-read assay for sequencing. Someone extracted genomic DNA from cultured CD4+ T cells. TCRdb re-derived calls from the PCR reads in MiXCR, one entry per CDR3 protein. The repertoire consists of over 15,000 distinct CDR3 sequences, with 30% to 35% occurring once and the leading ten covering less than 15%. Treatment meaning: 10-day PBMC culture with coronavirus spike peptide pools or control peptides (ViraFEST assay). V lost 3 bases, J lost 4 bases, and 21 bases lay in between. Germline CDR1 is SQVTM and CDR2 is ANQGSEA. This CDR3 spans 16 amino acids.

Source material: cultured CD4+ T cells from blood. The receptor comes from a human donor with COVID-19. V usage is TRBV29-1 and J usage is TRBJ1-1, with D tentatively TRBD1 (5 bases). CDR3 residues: CSVERWGEKSRTEAFF. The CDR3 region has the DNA TGCAGCGTTGAGAGGTGGGGGGAAAAGAGTCGCACTGAAGCTTTCTTT.